This entry concerns a single TCR beta chain. V dropped 8 bases and J dropped 3; count of bases not matched to a gene: 15. Germline CDR1 and CDR2: SQVTM and ANQGSEA. The CDR3 extends over 15 amino acids. The entry originates in a study of shared clonotypes between healthy human individuals. Data came from immunoSEQ multiplex PCR; TCRdb stores just in-frame clones and leaves some out. This table has about 1.1 million clones, around 77% appearing once. This chain connects TRBV29-1 to TRBJ2-7; 8 positions match TRBD2. The sample consisted of memory CD4+ T cells from PBMCs. Subset given: CD45RA-negative fraction. The receptor was isolated from a man between 18 and 35 years old in good health. Some clones in this sample may be carry-over from other donors' samples. CDR3 nucleotides: TGCAGCCTAACCACAACTAGCGGACCATACTACGAGCAGTACTTC. Encoded protein: CSLTTTSGPYYEQYF.